These T cell receptor beta chains were read from a single sample in a study of blood T cell repertoires in COVID-19. The assay was immunoSEQ multiplex PCR, and TCRdb's table has in-frame clones only and misses some. This sample has about 260,000 clones, with more than 75% found just once. The sequenced material came from peripheral blood. The receptor source for this set is a woman aged 40-49 years who had recovered from COVID-19. The CDR3 runs from the conserved cysteine through the conserved F or W. A D gene is named only where the DNA matches it firmly. Clone sizes are given selectively: once, few, many, or a class where the clone is expanded.

len: 14; d_gene: .; v_gene: TRBV28; abundance: .; j_gene: TRBJ1-2; CDR3nt: TGTGCCAGCAGTTTAGCCCGCGGAGGCTATGGCTACACCTTC; CDR3aa: CASSLARGGYGYTF
len: 14; d_gene: .; v_gene: TRBV19; abundance: .; j_gene: TRBJ2-2; CDR3nt: TGTGCCAGTAGTAGGACAGTAAACACCGGGGAGCTGTTTTTT; CDR3aa: CASSRTVNTGELFF
len: 15; d_gene: TRBD2; v_gene: TRBV3-1/TRBV3-2; abundance: .; j_gene: TRBJ2-7; CDR3nt: TGTGCCAGCAGTCATTATAGCGGGTTCTCCTACGAGCAGTACTTC; CDR3aa: CASSHYSGFSYEQYF
len: 14; d_gene: .; v_gene: TRBV2; abundance: once; j_gene: TRBJ2-2; CDR3nt: TGTGCCAGCAGTGGACAGCCCAACACCGGGGAGCTGTTTTTT; CDR3aa: CASSGQPNTGELFF
len: 15; d_gene: TRBD1; v_gene: TRBV5-1; abundance: .; j_gene: TRBJ2-2; CDR3nt: TGCGCCAGCAGCACACAGGGGGCTCGGACCGGGGAGCTGTTTTTT; CDR3aa: CASSTQGARTGELFF
len: 16; d_gene: TRBD2; v_gene: TRBV18; abundance: .; j_gene: TRBJ2-1; CDR3nt: TGTGCCAGCTCACCACTTCGGACTAGCGGGGCGGGTGAGCAGTTCTTC; CDR3aa: CASSPLRTSGAGEQFF
len: 12; d_gene: .; v_gene: TRBV6-5; abundance: .; j_gene: TRBJ1-1; CDR3nt: TGTGCCAGCAGTTACGAGGGGACAGAAGCTTTCTTT; CDR3aa: CASSYEGTEAFF
len: 16; d_gene: .; v_gene: TRBV4-1; abundance: .; j_gene: TRBJ1-2; CDR3nt: TGCGCCAGCAGCCGGACCCTGGACATATCTAACTATGGCTACACCTTC; CDR3aa: CASSRTLDISNYGYTF
len: 14; d_gene: .; v_gene: TRBV5-6; abundance: few; j_gene: TRBJ1-1; CDR3nt: TGTGCCAGCAGCTTGGACAGGTTGAACACTGAAGCTTTCTTT; CDR3aa: CASSLDRLNTEAFF
len: 12; d_gene: .; v_gene: TRBV2; abundance: .; j_gene: TRBJ1-1; CDR3nt: TGTGCCAGTGCCAGGGTGCGCACTGAAGCTTTCTTT; CDR3aa: CASARVRTEAFF
len: 13; d_gene: TRBD1; v_gene: TRBV2; abundance: .; j_gene: TRBJ1-2; CDR3nt: TGTGCCAGCAGTGGGACAGGGCACTATGGCTACACCTTC; CDR3aa: CASSGTGHYGYTF
len: 9; d_gene: .; v_gene: TRBV10-1; abundance: once; j_gene: TRBJ2-1; CDR3nt: TGCGCCATATGGGGCGGCCTGTTCTTC; CDR3aa: CAIWGGLFF
len: 13; d_gene: .; v_gene: TRBV30; abundance: .; j_gene: TRBJ1-6; CDR3nt: TGTGCCTGGAGTGTCGGAGGTAATTCACCCCTCCACTTT; CDR3aa: CAWSVGGNSPLHF
len: 14; d_gene: TRBD1; v_gene: TRBV6-5; abundance: .; j_gene: TRBJ1-1; CDR3nt: TGTGCCAGCACCAAAGACAGGGAATACACTGAAGCTTTCTTT; CDR3aa: CASTKDREYTEAFF
len: 17; d_gene: TRBD1; v_gene: TRBV30; abundance: .; j_gene: TRBJ1-2; CDR3nt: TGTGCCTGGAGTGGGGACAGGGTCTCTGGCACGGTTGAAGGCTACACCTTC; CDR3aa: CAWSGDRVSGTVEGYTF
len: 16; d_gene: .; v_gene: TRBV11-2; abundance: .; j_gene: TRBJ1-6; CDR3nt: TGTGCCAGCAGCTTACTTTTTTCGGGGGTCGACTCACCCCTCCACTTT; CDR3aa: CASSLLFSGVDSPLHF
len: 16; d_gene: TRBD2; v_gene: TRBV18; abundance: .; j_gene: TRBJ2-1; CDR3nt: TGTGCCAGCTCACCACAATCACCGGGACTAGCGAATGAGCAGTTCTTC; CDR3aa: CASSPQSPGLANEQFF
len: 15; d_gene: TRBD2; v_gene: TRBV10-3; abundance: .; j_gene: TRBJ2-5; CDR3nt: TGTGCCATCACCGAGCGGGGGGGAACCCAAGAGACCCAGTACTTC; CDR3aa: CAITERGGTQETQYF
len: 15; d_gene: TRBD1; v_gene: TRBV10-3; abundance: .; j_gene: TRBJ2-2; CDR3nt: TGTGCCATCAGTGGGGCGGCAGGGGGCACCGGGGAGCTGTTTTTT; CDR3aa: CAISGAAGGTGELFF
len: 14; d_gene: .; v_gene: TRBV2; abundance: .; j_gene: TRBJ1-1; CDR3nt: TGTGCCAGCAGTGCCGTGGGGCTGGCCACTGAAGCTTTCTTT; CDR3aa: CASSAVGLATEAFF
len: 12; d_gene: .; v_gene: TRBV11-2; abundance: .; j_gene: TRBJ1-3; CDR3nt: TGTGCCAGCAGCCGGAGTGGAAACACCATATATTTT; CDR3aa: CASSRSGNTIYF
len: 14; d_gene: .; v_gene: TRBV27; abundance: .; j_gene: TRBJ2-3; CDR3nt: TGTGCCAGCAGTGATGTAGGGGTGGCAGATACGCAGTATTTT; CDR3aa: CASSDVGVADTQYF
len: 14; d_gene: .; v_gene: TRBV5-1; abundance: .; j_gene: TRBJ1-1; CDR3nt: TGCGCCAGCAGCTTGACCGTCGGGGGGACTGAAGCTTTCTTT; CDR3aa: CASSLTVGGTEAFF
len: 17; d_gene: TRBD1; v_gene: TRBV3-1/TRBV3-2; abundance: .; j_gene: TRBJ1-2; CDR3nt: TGTGCCAGCAGCCAGGGCCCGTCAGGGGGCGCAGGCTATGGCTACACCTTC; CDR3aa: CASSQGPSGGAGYGYTF
len: 13; d_gene: .; v_gene: TRBV6-5; abundance: .; j_gene: TRBJ1-2; CDR3nt: TGTGCCAGCAGGGTACAGGGACTAAAAGGCTACACCTTC; CDR3aa: CASRVQGLKGYTF
len: 15; d_gene: .; v_gene: TRBV30; abundance: .; j_gene: TRBJ1-5; CDR3nt: TGTGCCTGGAGGCCAGCCGACAGGCAAAATCAGCCCCAGCATTTT; CDR3aa: CAWRPADRQNQPQHF
len: 16; d_gene: .; v_gene: TRBV5-1; abundance: .; j_gene: TRBJ2-3; CDR3nt: TGCGCCAGCAGCTTGGGGCGGGGCGCGGGCACAGATACGCAGTATTTT; CDR3aa: CASSLGRGAGTDTQYF
len: 13; d_gene: TRBD1; v_gene: TRBV6-6; abundance: few; j_gene: TRBJ1-2; CDR3nt: TGTGCCAGCAGCGGACAGGGTGGCTATGGCTACACCTTC; CDR3aa: CASSGQGGYGYTF
len: 15; d_gene: TRBD2; v_gene: TRBV30; abundance: .; j_gene: TRBJ2-2; CDR3nt: TGTGCCTGGAGTGTCGGGGGGGCGAACACCGGGGAGCTGTTTTTT; CDR3aa: CAWSVGGANTGELFF
len: 15; d_gene: TRBD1; v_gene: TRBV7-9; abundance: .; j_gene: TRBJ1-4; CDR3nt: TGTGCCAGCAGCTCCCAGGACAGGGGGCTGGAAAAACTGTTTTTT; CDR3aa: CASSSQDRGLEKLFF
len: 20; d_gene: TRBD2; v_gene: TRBV9; abundance: .; j_gene: TRBJ2-1; CDR3nt: TGTGCCAGCAGCCACAACAAAGATCCGCGGGGGGCCACTCTGTACAATGAGCAGTTCTTC; CDR3aa: CASSHNKDPRGATLYNEQFF
len: 15; d_gene: .; v_gene: TRBV7-3; abundance: .; j_gene: TRBJ1-2; CDR3nt: TGTGCCAGCCATGAAAAATCAAATTGGACAGTCTCCTACACCTTC; CDR3aa: CASHEKSNWTVSYTF
len: 15; d_gene: .; v_gene: TRBV10-2; abundance: .; j_gene: TRBJ2-5; CDR3nt: TGCGCCAGCAGTGAGATTGGACTACCCCCACGGACCCAGTACTTC; CDR3aa: CASSEIGLPPRTQYF
len: 13; d_gene: .; v_gene: TRBV10-1; abundance: .; j_gene: TRBJ2-7; CDR3nt: TGCGCCAGCAGTGAGGGCAGTTCCTACGAGCAGTACTTC; CDR3aa: CASSEGSSYEQYF
len: 16; d_gene: .; v_gene: TRBV5-5; abundance: .; j_gene: TRBJ2-1; CDR3nt: TGTGCCAGCAGCTCAATACCCGGACAGCAGGGCAATGAGCAGTTCTTC; CDR3aa: CASSSIPGQQGNEQFF
len: 15; d_gene: .; v_gene: TRBV15; abundance: .; j_gene: TRBJ2-7; CDR3nt: TGTGCCACCAGCAGAGAGGCGGGGACCTCCTACGAGCAGTACTTC; CDR3aa: CATSREAGTSYEQYF
len: 14; d_gene: .; v_gene: TRBV9; abundance: .; j_gene: TRBJ1-5; CDR3nt: TGTGCCAGCAGCCTCCCAGATTCCGATCAGCCCCAGCATTTT; CDR3aa: CASSLPDSDQPQHF
len: 15; d_gene: .; v_gene: TRBV24-1; abundance: .; j_gene: TRBJ2-3; CDR3nt: TGTGCCACCAGTGATGGGGGGAGGCGGACAGATACGCAGTATTTT; CDR3aa: CATSDGGRRTDTQYF
len: 15; d_gene: .; v_gene: TRBV19; abundance: few; j_gene: TRBJ1-5; CDR3nt: TGTGCCAGCAGGGTGCAGGGTATGAGCAATCAGCCCCAGCATTTT; CDR3aa: CASRVQGMSNQPQHF
len: 14; d_gene: .; v_gene: TRBV29-1; abundance: .; j_gene: TRBJ2-3; CDR3nt: TGCAGCGTCTCGTCAAGGGAGAACACAGATACGCAGTATTTT; CDR3aa: CSVSSRENTDTQYF
len: 14; d_gene: .; v_gene: TRBV9; abundance: once; j_gene: TRBJ1-1; CDR3nt: TGTGCCAGCAGCGTTACCGGACTGGGCACTGAAGCTTTCTTT; CDR3aa: CASSVTGLGTEAFF
len: 14; d_gene: TRBD1; v_gene: TRBV2; abundance: .; j_gene: TRBJ2-5; CDR3nt: TGTGCCAGCAGTCGACAGGGCTGGGGGGAGACCCAGTACTTC; CDR3aa: CASSRQGWGETQYF
len: 14; d_gene: .; v_gene: TRBV25-1; abundance: .; j_gene: TRBJ1-3; CDR3nt: TGTGCCAGCAGTGAGGGGGGGACTGGAAACACCATATATTTT; CDR3aa: CASSEGGTGNTIYF
len: 12; d_gene: TRBD1; v_gene: TRBV6-5; abundance: few; j_gene: TRBJ2-5; CDR3nt: TGTGCCAGCCTGGGGACAGTGGAGACCCAGTACTTC; CDR3aa: CASLGTVETQYF
len: 15; d_gene: TRBD2; v_gene: TRBV9; abundance: .; j_gene: TRBJ2-7; CDR3nt: TGTGCCAGCAGTCCGCGTAGCGGGGGATCCTACGAGCAGTACTTC; CDR3aa: CASSPRSGGSYEQYF
len: 16; d_gene: TRBD1; v_gene: TRBV2; abundance: .; j_gene: TRBJ1-5; CDR3nt: TGTGCCAGCAGTGTCAGGACAGGGGTTTTTAATCAGCCCCAGCATTTT; CDR3aa: CASSVRTGVFNQPQHF
len: 12; d_gene: .; v_gene: TRBV3-1/TRBV3-2; abundance: .; j_gene: TRBJ2-5; CDR3nt: TGTGCCAGCAGCCTCAGTACCGAGACCCAGTACTTC; CDR3aa: CASSLSTETQYF
len: 16; d_gene: .; v_gene: TRBV24-1; abundance: .; j_gene: TRBJ2-1; CDR3nt: TGTGCCACCAGTGGTACGCAGGGAAGCTCCTACAATGAGCAGTTCTTC; CDR3aa: CATSGTQGSSYNEQFF
len: 15; d_gene: .; v_gene: TRBV6-5; abundance: .; j_gene: TRBJ2-5; CDR3nt: TGTGCCAGCAGTTTCCCCGGACAGGGAGGGGAGACCCAGTACTTC; CDR3aa: CASSFPGQGGETQYF
len: 14; d_gene: .; v_gene: TRBV10-1; abundance: .; j_gene: TRBJ1-2; CDR3nt: TGCGCCAGCAGTGAGTATCGGACATCCGGTGGTACAACCTTC; CDR3aa: CASSEYRTSGGTTF
len: 17; d_gene: .; v_gene: TRBV5-4; abundance: .; j_gene: TRBJ2-7; CDR3nt: TGTGCCAGCAGCTTGGGGCCCCACAACAGGGGGGGCTACGAGCAGTACTTC; CDR3aa: CASSLGPHNRGGYEQYF
len: 16; d_gene: TRBD1; v_gene: TRBV15; abundance: .; j_gene: TRBJ2-7; CDR3nt: TGTGCCACCAGCAGAGACCCGACAGGGGGCGGATACGAGCAGTACTTC; CDR3aa: CATSRDPTGGGYEQYF
len: 16; d_gene: TRBD1; v_gene: TRBV5-6; abundance: .; j_gene: TRBJ2-2; CDR3nt: TGTGCCAGCAACGGTTTTGGGACAGGAGCCACCGGGGAGCTGTTTTTT; CDR3aa: CASNGFGTGATGELFF
len: 15; d_gene: TRBD1; v_gene: TRBV5-1; abundance: .; j_gene: TRBJ1-1; CDR3nt: TGCGCCAGCAGCGTCCGGGACAGGGTGGTCACTGAAGCTTTCTTT; CDR3aa: CASSVRDRVVTEAFF
len: 15; d_gene: .; v_gene: TRBV7-8; abundance: .; j_gene: TRBJ2-1; CDR3nt: TGTGCCAGCAGCTTGTACTCGGGGTCCTACAATGAGCAGTTCTTC; CDR3aa: CASSLYSGSYNEQFF
len: 16; d_gene: TRBD2; v_gene: TRBV5-1; abundance: .; j_gene: TRBJ2-5; CDR3nt: TGCGCCAGCAGCTTCCTGGAGCGGGGGGGCCGGGAGACCCAGTACTTC; CDR3aa: CASSFLERGGRETQYF
len: 14; d_gene: TRBD1; v_gene: TRBV19; abundance: once; j_gene: TRBJ1-2; CDR3nt: TGTGCCAGTAGTACCGAGGACAGGATCTATGGCTACACCTTC; CDR3aa: CASSTEDRIYGYTF
len: 12; d_gene: .; v_gene: TRBV7-8; abundance: .; j_gene: TRBJ2-7; CDR3nt: TGTGCCAGCAGCTTAGTCCTCGGCGAGCAGTACTTC; CDR3aa: CASSLVLGEQYF
len: 13; d_gene: .; v_gene: TRBV27; abundance: .; j_gene: TRBJ1-1; CDR3nt: TGTGCCAGCAGTCAACGGACAGCCCCAGGGGCTTTCTTT; CDR3aa: CASSQRTAPGAFF
len: 17; d_gene: .; v_gene: TRBV6-1; abundance: .; j_gene: TRBJ2-7; CDR3nt: TGTGCCAGCAGTGAACTGAGGTCAGGAGGCACCTCCTACGAGCAGTACTTC; CDR3aa: CASSELRSGGTSYEQYF